The next 30 T cell receptor beta chains were all read from a single sample in a study of cytomegalovirus exposure and HLA in healthy donors. 13 Jbeta primers and 60 Vbeta primers were used for the PCR. TCRdb's copy holds only in-frame clones and misses some; the assay was immunoSEQ multiplex PCR. The repertoire holds 110,000 to 150,000 clones, with about 74% as singletons. Sequencing input: PBMCs. Receptors were obtained from a middle-aged woman in good health and CMV-seronegative.

This clone appeared a single time. The J gene is TRBJ2-3, the V gene TRBV5-4, with 11 bases that match TRBD2. Germline CDR1 and CDR2: SGHNT and YYREEE (reference sequence). The CDR3 is made up of 17 amino acids. V shed 4 bases, J shed 5 bases, and the junction held 12 bases outside the gene matches. CDR3 amino acids: CASSATSGSGVGDTQYF. Here the CDR3 DNA reads TGTGCCAGCAGCGCCACTAGCGGGAGTGGTGTCGGAGATACGCAGTATTTT.

The rearrangement uses TRBV28 and TRBJ2-1, with D unclear. CDR3 size: 12 residues. V gave up 6 bases and J gave up 3 bases, with 6 bases separating them. Germline CDR1 reads MDHEN; CDR2 reads SYDVKM. This CDR3 reads CASRQSYNEQFF. The CDR3 nucleotides read TGTGCCAGCAGACAAAGCTACAATGAGCAGTTCTTC.

This CDR3 is CASSQPRGQRNYEQYF. Written as DNA, the CDR3 is TGTGCCAGCAGCCAACCACGGGGACAAAGAAACTACGAGCAGTACTTC. The chain carries TRBV7-8 and TRBJ2-7; tentative D call: TRBD1 (6 bases). The CDR3 contains 16 residues. The germline CDR1 and CDR2 sequences are SGHVS and FQNEAQ. V lost 5 bases and J 3 bases, leaving 20 bases between the germline ends. Based on the CDR3 plus reference TRBV7-8 and TRBJ2-7, the full variable domain is GAGVSQSPRYKVAKRGQDVALRCDPISGHVSLFWYQQALGQGPEFLTYFQNEAQLDKSGLPSDRFFAERPEGSVSTLKIQRTQQEDSAVYLCASSQPRGQRNYEQYFGPGTRLTVT.

CDR3 sequence: CASSRGGLAGINEQFF. Here the CDR3 DNA reads TGTGCCAGCAGCCGGGGGGGGCTAGCGGGAATCAATGAGCAGTTCTTC. J is TRBJ2-1 and V is TRBV5-4, with 9 bases identical to TRBD2. The CDR3 has 16 amino acids. Trimming at V came to 4 bases and at J to 6 bases, leaving 11 bases not matched to a gene. CDR1 and CDR2 from the germline V gene are SGHNT and YYREEE (reference sequence).

This clone has a handful of counts. V is TRBV6-5 and J is TRBJ1-6; D possibly corresponds to TRBD1 (6 bases). CDR1 and CDR2 from the germline V gene are MNHEY and SVGAGI. This CDR3 has 16 amino acids. The V end was cut by 2 bases, the J end by 8 bases, with 16 bases between. CDR3 DNA sequence: TGTGCCAGCAGTTACGACCATAACAGGGTAGATTCACCCCTCCACTTT. Protein: CASSYDHNRVDSPLHF.

The V call is TRBV5-1, the J call TRBJ1-5; D is unclear. The V end was cut by 4 bases, the J end by 0 bases, with 8 bases between. Germline CDR1 and CDR2: SGHRS and YFSETQ. CDR3 length: 14 amino acids. The CDR3 loop is CASSPGSSNQPQHF. In DNA form, the CDR3 reads TGCGCCAGCAGCCCCGGGTCTAGCAATCAGCCCCAGCATTTT.

The genes are TRBV11-2 and TRBJ2-2; perhaps TRBD1 as D (5 bases). There are 17 residues in the CDR3. Germline V gives CDR1 SGHAT, CDR2 FQNNGV. V dropped 5 bases and J dropped 4 bases, with 20 bases sitting between them. The CDR3 DNA is TGTGCCAGCAGCCTAAAAAAGGGCCAGGGCTTCACCGGGGAGCTGTTTTTT. Its protein product is CASSLKKGQGFTGELFF. The full variable domain, with the rest looked up from reference TRBV11-2 and TRBJ2-2, is EAGVAQSPRYKIIEKRQSVAFWCNPISGHATLYWYQQILGQGPKLLIQFQNNGVVDDSQLPKDRFSAERLKGVDSTLKIQPAKLEDSAVYLCASSLKKGQGFTGELFFGEGSRLTVL.

The chain carries TRBV29-1 and TRBJ1-4, with TRBD1 matching over 9 bases. The CDR3 has 18 amino acids. V was pared by 1 base and J by 4 bases, with 13 bases of the junction left unmatched. Germline V gene lookup returns CDR1 SQVTM and CDR2 ANQGSEA. This chain's CDR3 is CSVEVTGGLLNRNEKLFF. The CDR3 nucleotides are TGCAGCGTTGAAGTAACAGGGGGCCTTCTCAACCGTAATGAAAAACTGTTTTTT.

V usage is TRBV19 and J usage is TRBJ2-7, with D perhaps matching TRBD2 (5 bases). Looked up from germline, CDR1 is LNHDA and CDR2 is SQIVND (reference sequence). CDR3 length equals 14 residues. The ends were cut back, 3 bases at V and 6 bases at J, with 15 bases in the middle. The DNA for the CDR3 is TGTGCCAGTAGTATGGTAAGGGAGTTCGGCGAGCAGTACTTC. Protein: CASSMVREFGEQYF.

Comments on this clone: The sample carries other DNA sequences with the same CDR3. The rearrangement joins TRBV11-2 to TRBJ2-7; TRBD1 might be the D (6 bases). The germline V gene has CDR1 SGHAT and CDR2 FQNNGV. Trimming took 2 bases from V and 1 from J, leaving 12 bases between them. This CDR3 spans 15 amino acids. CDR3 sequence reads: CASSLRGYRSYEQYF. In nucleotides, the CDR3 is TGTGCCAGCAGCTTAAGGGGGTACCGATCCTACGAGCAGTACTTC.

The chain couples TRBV5-1 to TRBJ1-2; 8 bases agree with TRBD1. V was clipped by 0 bases and J by 4 bases; unmatched bases: 5. From germline, CDR1 is SGHRS and CDR2 YFSETQ. CDR3 length equals 15 residues. The CDR3 spells CASSLDGTGTYGYTF. In DNA, the CDR3 is TGCGCCAGCAGCTTGGATGGGACAGGTACCTATGGCTACACCTTC.

V and J are TRBV5-1 and TRBJ2-5; 7 bases are shared with TRBD1. This CDR3 comprises 14 residues. V dropped 0 bases and J dropped 4; count of bases not matched to a gene: 3. Germline V CDR1 and CDR2: SGHRS, YFSETQ. The CDR3 DNA is TGCGCCAGCAGCTTGGGGTGGACAGGAGAGACCCAGTACTTC. This codes for CASSLGWTGETQYF.

The chain employs TRBV21-1 and TRBJ1-5; the table's D call TRBD1 went unverified against the DNA. TRBV21-1 is assigned pseudogene status. The CDR3 spans 11 residues. The CDR3 coding sequence is TGTGCCAGCGGTTCAGGGTCGGCCCAGCATTTT. As protein: CASGSGSAQHF.

Remarks on this clone: This sample also contains other DNA sequences that code for the same CDR3. The chain uses TRBV4-2 and TRBJ2-4, with 7 bases lining up with TRBD1. The V segment lost 3 bases and the J segment 0 bases; nucleotides outside the gene matches: 8. This CDR3 is built from 17 residues. The V gene's germline CDR1 is LGHNA and CDR2 YNFKEQ. CDR3 nucleotides: TGTGCCAGCAGCCAGGCCGGGACAGCAATAGCCAAAAACATTCAGTACTTC. Protein sequence: CASSQAGTAIAKNIQYF.

This sequence joins TRBV19 and TRBJ2-5; 9 positions match TRBD1. CDR3 length: 14 residues. CDR1 is LNHDA, CDR2 SQIVND, per germline (reference sequence). V lost 10 bases to trimming and J lost 5 bases; unmatched junction nucleotides: 11. The CDR3 DNA follows: TGTGCCATTGCACCGGGACAGGGTACGGAGACCCAGTACTTC. Its translation is CAIAPGQGTETQYF.

The V call is TRBV15, the J call TRBJ2-7; TRBD1 matches at 8 bases. The CDR3 extends over 14 amino acids. Germline values: CDR1 LNHNV, CDR2 YYDKDF (reference sequence). Losses at the gene ends were 9 bases for V and 1 base for J; bases not matched to a gene: 8. The CDR3 spells CATRRDRGSYEQYF. The CDR3 nucleotides are TGTGCCACACGCCGTGACAGGGGATCCTACGAGCAGTACTTC.

CDR3 protein: CASSPYTGQGPYNEQFF. The CDR3 DNA reads as TGTGCCAGCAGCCCTTACACTGGCCAGGGGCCCTACAATGAGCAGTTCTTC. The rearrangement links TRBV14 to TRBJ2-1, with D maybe TRBD1 (6 bases). The V gene's germline CDR1 is SGHDN and CDR2 FVKESK. The ends were cut back, 4 bases at V and 2 bases at J, with 18 bases in the middle. The CDR3 sequence is 17 residues long. The full variable domain, its missing parts supplied by reference TRBV14 and TRBJ2-1, is EAGVTQFPSHSVIEKGQTVTLRCDPISGHDNLYWYRRVMGKEIKFLLHFVKESKQDESGMPNNRFLAERTGGTYSTLKVQPAELEDSGVYFCASSPYTGQGPYNEQFFGPGTRLTVL.

The V gene is TRBV18, the J gene TRBJ1-1; D call uncertain. Germline assignment: CDR1 KGHSH and CDR2 LQKENI. V was pared by 2 bases and J by 3 bases, with 7 bases between. CDR3 length: 13 amino acids. The CDR3 loop reads CASSPTQDTEAFF. The CDR3 DNA reads as TGTGCCAGCTCACCAACACAAGACACTGAAGCTTTCTTT.

The chain has TRBV6-1 and TRBJ2-5, with 8 nucleotides matching TRBD1. Trimming removed 6 bases from V and 4 bases from J; junction bases left unmatched: 4. The CDR3 is 13 residues long. Germline assignment: CDR1 MNHNS and CDR2 SASEGT. The CDR3 DNA is TGTGCCAGCAGCCAGACAGGGGTAGAGACCCAGTACTTC. As protein: CASSQTGVETQYF.

This chain uses TRBV28 with TRBJ1-1; D is ambiguous. The germline V gene has CDR1 MDHEN and CDR2 SYDVKM. The CDR3 sequence is 15 residues long. Trimming shortened V by 2 bases and J by 4 bases, and 14 bases separated the two germline ends. The CDR3 nucleotides read TGTGCCAGCAGTTTAGGTGCTGGGAGGCGCACTGAAGCTTTCTTT. Its protein is CASSLGAGRRTEAFF. The full variable domain, in which reference TRBV28 and TRBJ1-1 provide the parts outside the CDR3, is DVKVTQSSRYLVKRTGEKVFLECVQDMDHENMFWYRQDPGLGLRLIYFSYDVKMKEKGDIPEGYSVSREKKERFSLILESASTNQTSMYLCASSLGAGRRTEAFFGQGTRLTVV.

The V and J genes are TRBV5-1 and TRBJ2-4; possibly TRBD2 for D (5 bases). Trimming pared 5 bases from V and 0 bases from J, leaving 18 bases between. The germline gives CDR1 SGHRS, CDR2 YFSETQ. CDR3 length: 17 amino acids. The CDR3 DNA sequence: TGCGCCAGCAGTCAGGCGGGCGGAACCTTAGCCAAAAACATTCAGTACTTC. Its translation is CASSQAGGTLAKNIQYF.

This chain links TRBV6-6 with TRBJ2-3; TRBD1 agrees at 7 bases. Germline V CDR1 and CDR2: MNHNY, SVGAGI (reference sequence). The length of the CDR3 is 13 residues. Trimming cost V 10 bases and J 2 bases; bases outside gene matches: 6. CDR3 DNA sequence: TGTGCCACCCGGACAGGCCCCACAGATACGCAGTATTTT. It yields the protein CATRTGPTDTQYF.

The chain uses TRBV7-8 and TRBJ1-2, with TRBD1 matching over 9 bases. The CDR3 runs 16 residues. With 1 base clipped from V and 4 bases from J, the junction kept 7 bases outside the gene matches. In germline, CDR1 is SGHVS, CDR2 FQNEAQ. The CDR3 coding sequence is TGTGCCAGCAGCTTAGAAGGTACAGGGGGCGTCTATGGCTACACCTTC. This codes for CASSLEGTGGVYGYTF.

Only a few counts were recorded for this clone. DNA for the CDR3: TGTGCCAGCAGCTTGTGGGGCAGGGAGGGTAGCAATCAGCCCCAGCATTTT. This codes for CASSLWGREGSNQPQHF. The rearrangement uses TRBV5-5 and TRBJ1-5; a weak D match, TRBD1 (5 bases). V lost 1 base, J lost 0 bases, and 14 bases lay in between. The germline gives CDR1 SGHKS, CDR2 YYEKEE (reference sequence). This CDR3 spans 17 amino acids.

The V and J genes are TRBV10-2 and TRBJ1-5, with D possibly matching TRBD1 (5 bases). The length of the CDR3 is 12 residues. V was trimmed by 6 bases and J by 7 bases, leaving 10 bases between them. The germline gives CDR1 WSHSY, CDR2 SAAADI. DNA for the CDR3: TGCGCCAGCAGGGGGGGATTACAGCCCCAGCATTTT. Protein sequence: CASRGGLQPQHF.

The gene calls are TRBV29-1 and TRBJ1-5, with D maybe TRBD1 (6 bases). Between the trimmed V and J ends, which lost 6 bases and 0 bases, there was a span of 21 bases. In germline, CDR1 is SQVTM, CDR2 ANQGSEA. The CDR3 length is 17 residues. The CDR3 coding sequence is TGCAGCGTAATTCTCAGGGGATCCGGGAATAGCAATCAGCCCCAGCATTTT. This encodes CSVILRGSGNSNQPQHF.

As for this clone: The same CDR3 also results from other DNA sequences found in this sample. The chain links TRBV4-1 to TRBJ2-3; TRBD2 aligns across 11 bases. The V gene end was trimmed by 5 bases and the J gene end by 5 bases; junction bases not matched to a gene: 6. Germline V gene sequence: CDR1 MGHRA, CDR2 YSYEKL. The CDR3 sequence is 15 residues long. The CDR3 region is CASSVRLAGGDTQYF. The CDR3 DNA is TGCGCCAGCAGCGTGAGGCTAGCGGGAGGAGATACGCAGTATTTT.

This clone turned up a few times. This chain connects TRBV18 to TRBJ1-4; tentatively, D is TRBD1 (5 bases). Trimming left V 6 bases short and J 6 bases short, with 14 bases between. Germline lookup yields CDR1 KGHSH and CDR2 LQKENI. This CDR3 comprises 14 residues. In DNA form, the CDR3 reads TGTGCCAGCTCCCGCGGGGCGCAGGATGAAAAACTGTTTTTT. Translation: CASSRGAQDEKLFF.

The chain combines TRBV27 with TRBJ2-2; 7 bases agree with TRBD1. V shed 10 bases and J 4 bases; nucleotides not matched to a gene: 6. Germline CDR1 and CDR2: MNHEY and SMNVEV (reference sequence). CDR3 length equals 13 residues. CDR3 in DNA: TGTGCCACCCGGGACAGATCCACCGGGGAGCTGTTTTTT. Translated, it gives CATRDRSTGELFF.

In nucleotides, the CDR3 is TGTGCCAGCAGTTCACCCGGCGGGTTTAATGAAAAACTGTTTTTT. Residues: CASSSPGGFNEKLFF. V is TRBV28 and J is TRBJ1-4; no firm D call. The CDR3 consists of 15 residues. CDR1 MDHEN and CDR2 SYDVKM come from the germline V gene. Trimming stripped 4 bases from V and 4 bases from J, with 13 bases between.